The entry below gives a single T cell receptor (beta chain) sequence along with its context. Germline assignment: CDR1 KGHSH and CDR2 LQKENI. CDR3 length equals 16 residues. V gave up 4 bases and J gave up 4 bases; unmatched junction bases: 12. This sample stems from a study of blood T cell repertoires in COVID-19. Study as a whole: Samples taken during acute and convalescent COVID-19 were collected in the United States, Italy and Spain.

Libraries were prepared by immunoSEQ multiplex PCR; TCRdb keeps only in-frame clonotypes and omits some of them. The repertoire holds 300,000 to 400,000 clones, with over 70% as singletons. The chain combines TRBV18 with TRBJ2-7; 8 positions agree with TRBD2. Sequences were obtained from peripheral blood. The receptor was derived from a woman between 50 and 59 years old with COVID-19, enrolled during active disease. CDR3 nucleotides: TGTGCCAGCTCACTTCAACGAAGCGGGAGTTTGTACGAGCAGTACTTC. This encodes CASSLQRSGSLYEQYF. The full variable domain, its missing parts supplied by reference TRBV18 and TRBJ2-7, is NAGVMQNPRHLVRRRGQEARLRCSPMKGHSHVYWYRQLPEEGLKFMVYLQKENIIDESGMPKERFSAEFPKEGPSILRIQQVVRGDSAAYFCASSLQRSGSLYEQYFGPGTRLTVT.